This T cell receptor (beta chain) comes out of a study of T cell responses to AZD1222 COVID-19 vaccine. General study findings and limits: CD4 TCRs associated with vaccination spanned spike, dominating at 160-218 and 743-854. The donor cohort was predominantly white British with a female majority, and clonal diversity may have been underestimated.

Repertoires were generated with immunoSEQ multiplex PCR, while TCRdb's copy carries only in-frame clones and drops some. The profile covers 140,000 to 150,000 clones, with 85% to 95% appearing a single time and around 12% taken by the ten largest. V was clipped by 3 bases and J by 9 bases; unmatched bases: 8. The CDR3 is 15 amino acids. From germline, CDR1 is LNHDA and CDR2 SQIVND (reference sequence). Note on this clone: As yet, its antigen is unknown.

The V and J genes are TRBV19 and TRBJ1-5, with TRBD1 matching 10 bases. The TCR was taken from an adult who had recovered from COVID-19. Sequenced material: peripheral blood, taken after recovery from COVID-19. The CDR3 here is CASSITGTGDWPQHF. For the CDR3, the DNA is TGTGCCAGTAGTATCACCGGGACAGGGGATTGGCCCCAGCATTTT.